Below are 20 T cell receptor beta chains sequenced from a single sample in a study of OX40 agonist ivuxolimab in advanced cancers. The assay was immunoSEQ multiplex PCR, and TCRdb's table has in-frame clones only and misses some. The table includes over 45,000 clones, 80% detected once. The material was CD4+ or CD8+ T cells sorted from blood, obtained in a trial of the OX40 agonist ivuxolimab. Every receptor here comes from an adult with an advanced solid tumor such as melanoma, head and neck, liver or kidney cancer.

This clone was counted only a few times. The same CDR3 is also encoded by other DNA sequences in this sample. The V and J genes are TRBV5-6 and TRBJ2-7, with 10 bases that match TRBD2. V gave up 4 bases and J gave up 4 bases; unmatched junction bases: 14. The CDR3 contains 17 residues. Per germline, CDR1 SGHDT and CDR2 YYEEEE. The CDR3 region has the DNA TGTGCCAGCAGCGGGGCTCGGAGGAGCGGGGGGGCTTACGAGCAGTACTTC. This codes for CASSGARRSGGAYEQYF.

The rearrangement uses TRBV6-6 and TRBJ2-7; D unclear. Germline V CDR1 and CDR2: MNHNY, SVGAGI (reference sequence). With 2 bases removed from V and 5 bases from J, the gap between germline ends came to 10 bases. The CDR3 loop spans 13 amino acids. This CDR3 reads CASSYKVDHEQYF. The CDR3 nucleotides are TGTGCCAGCAGTTACAAAGTTGACCACGAGCAGTACTTC.

This chain links TRBV6-6 with TRBJ1-2, with TRBD1 matching 7 bases. CDR1 and CDR2 from the germline V gene are MNHNY and SVGAGI (reference sequence). This CDR3 region has 16 residues. The trim removed 2 bases at V and 4 bases at J, leaving 10 bases unmatched. CDR3 in DNA: TGTGCCAGCAGTTACGGAAGGGACAGCGCTGGCTATGGCTACACCTTC. Its translation: CASSYGRDSAGYGYTF.

This chain uses TRBV18 with TRBJ2-7; tentatively, D is TRBD2 (5 bases). In germline, CDR1 is KGHSH, CDR2 LQKENI. Trimming took 5 bases from V and 2 from J, leaving 13 bases between them. CDR3 length equals 14 residues. Here the CDR3 DNA reads TGTGCCAGCTCAACCGGAGGATTACCCTACGAGCAGTACTTC. This sequence encodes CASSTGGLPYEQYF.

The chain recombines TRBV6-5 with TRBJ1-2; TRBD1 is a possible D gene (6 bases). There are 15 residues in the CDR3. The germline V gene has CDR1 MNHEY and CDR2 SVGAGI. Trimming removed 6 bases from V and 0 bases from J, with 14 bases in between. The CDR3 DNA reads as TGTGCCAGCAGACGACCGGGACAAGCTAACTATGGCTACACCTTC. This encodes CASRRPGQANYGYTF.

The rearrangement links TRBV7-6 to TRBJ2-5; D might be TRBD1 (6 bases). There are 15 residues in the CDR3. The germline CDR1 and CDR2 sequences are SGHVS and FNYEAQ. Trimming took 3 bases from V and 5 from J, leaving 16 bases between them. This chain's CDR3 is CASSLPKGGGETQYF. The CDR3, as DNA: TGTGCCAGCAGCTTGCCTAAAGGGGGTGGGGAGACCCAGTACTTC.

The chain couples TRBV10-1 to TRBJ2-3; D perhaps matches TRBD2 (5 bases). From germline, CDR1 is WNHNN and CDR2 SYGVQD (reference sequence). V lost 1 base and J lost 6, with 8 bases in between. This CDR3 comprises 13 residues. The CDR3 sequence is CASSEFPGDTQYF. CDR3 coding DNA: TGCGCCAGCAGTGAGTTTCCGGGGGATACGCAGTATTTT.

J is TRBJ1-4 and V is TRBV5-8, with 7 bases aligning to TRBD1. V was pared by 2 bases and J by 7 bases, with 8 bases of the junction left unmatched. CDR1 is SGHTS and CDR2 is YDEGEE in the germline V gene. The CDR3 is made up of 15 amino acids. The CDR3 DNA reads TGTGCCAGCAGCTTAAGACAGGGTCTGGGTGAAAAACTGTTTTTT. Translation: CASSLRQGLGEKLFF.

The CDR3 sequence: CASSLAAGDPAGDQYF. The CDR3 DNA sequence: TGTGCCAGCAGCTTAGCAGCAGGGGACCCAGCGGGCGACCAGTACTTC. The chain employs TRBV7-9 and TRBJ2-5; possibly TRBD1 or TRBD2 for D (6 bases each). V was cut by 0 bases and J by 10 bases, with 21 bases left in between. The CDR3 consists of 16 residues. Per germline, CDR1 SEHNR and CDR2 FQNEAQ (reference sequence). The full variable domain, with the rest looked up from reference TRBV7-9 and TRBJ2-5, is DTGVSQNPRHKITKRGQNVTFRCDPISEHNRLYWYRQTLGQGPEFLTYFQNEAQLEKSRLLSDRFSAERPKGSFSTLEIQRTEQGDSAMYLCASSLAAGDPAGDQYFGPGTRLLVL.

The rearrangement uses TRBV19 and TRBJ1-3; tentative D call: TRBD1 (5 bases). The CDR3 spans 14 residues. The germline V gene has CDR1 LNHDA and CDR2 SQIVND (reference sequence). The V end was cut by 5 bases, the J end by 5 bases, with 13 bases between. Written as DNA, the CDR3 is TGTGCCAGTAGTGTCCCAGGGACGCGAAACACCATATATTTT. Translation gives CASSVPGTRNTIYF.

The V and J genes are TRBV23-1 and TRBJ1-1; D gene unclear. TRBV23-1 is given ORF status, its function remaining uncertain. The CDR3 is 16 amino acids. V lost 3 bases, J lost 10 bases, and 24 bases lay in between. This chain's CDR3 is CASSQTTYWEAKGAFF. For the CDR3, the DNA is TGCGCCAGCAGTCAGACTACATATTGGGAGGCGAAGGGAGCTTTCTTT.

The V call is TRBV29-1, the J call TRBJ1-1, with D hard to call. In germline, CDR1 is SQVTM, CDR2 ANQGSEA. The CDR3 is 13 amino acids. V dropped 7 bases and J dropped 0 bases, with 12 bases sitting between them. The DNA for the CDR3 is TGCAGCGGCTGCGTCTCGGTGAACACTGAAGCTTTCTTT. Its protein is CSGCVSVNTEAFF. Full variable domain (missing parts from reference TRBV29-1 and TRBJ1-1): SAVISQKPSRDICQRGTSLTIQCQVDSQVTMMFWYRQQPGQSLTLIATANQGSEATYESGFVIDKFPISRPNLTFSTLTVSNMSPEDSSIYLCSGCVSVNTEAFFGQGTRLTVV.

This sequence joins TRBV7-8 and TRBJ1-1; the match to TRBD1 covers 9 bases. The J segment lost 8 bases and the V segment lost 4 bases, leaving 8 bases of the junction unmatched. The CDR3 consists of 14 residues. Germline CDR1 is SGHVS and CDR2 is FQNEAQ. The CDR3 bases are TGTGCCAGCAGCTCGCACAGGGGGCAGGGCGAAGCTTTCTTT. Its translation is CASSSHRGQGEAFF.

This chain uses TRBV4-1 with TRBJ2-5; TRBD2 matches 11 bases. V was pared by 2 bases and J by 5 bases, with 4 bases of the junction left unmatched. Germline V gives CDR1 MGHRA, CDR2 YSYEKL. There are 15 residues in the CDR3. The CDR3 sequence: CASSQTSGSSETQYF. The CDR3, as DNA: TGCGCCAGCAGCCAAACTAGCGGGAGTTCCGAGACCCAGTACTTC.

The J gene is TRBJ2-1, the V gene TRBV5-1; 8 positions agree with TRBD2. The CDR3 loop spans 16 amino acids. Germline V gene lookup returns CDR1 SGHRS and CDR2 YFSETQ. The J segment lost 0 bases and the V segment lost 2 bases, leaving 4 bases of the junction unmatched. The CDR3 is CASSFEAGASYNEQFF. The CDR3 region has the DNA TGCGCCAGCAGCTTTGAAGCGGGGGCCTCCTACAATGAGCAGTTCTTC.

The CDR3 here is CASSYGDREGEQFF. In DNA, the CDR3 is TGTGCCAGCAGTTACGGGGACCGGGAAGGTGAGCAGTTCTTC. V gene TRBV6-5 combines with J gene TRBJ2-1, with D perhaps given as TRBD1 or TRBD2 (5 bases each). The CDR3 totals 14 residues. V gave up 2 bases and J gave up 9 bases, with 14 bases separating them. Germline CDR1 reads MNHEY; CDR2 reads SVGAGI.

This chain joins TRBV18 and TRBJ1-4, with D unresolved. From germline, CDR1 is KGHSH and CDR2 LQKENI. V lost 3 bases, J lost 5 bases, and 10 bases lay in between. The CDR3 consists of 14 residues. The CDR3 reads CASSPQGLNEKLFF. For the CDR3, the DNA is TGTGCCAGCTCACCCCAAGGACTGAATGAAAAACTGTTTTTT.

The rearrangement uses TRBV11-3 and TRBJ2-7; D perhaps matches TRBD2 (6 bases). Trimming left V 2 bases short and J 6 bases short, with 11 bases between. Germline V gives CDR1 SGHNT, CDR2 YENEEA. This CDR3 region has 13 residues. The CDR3 loop reads CASSLHGGREQYF. CDR3 coding DNA: TGTGCCAGCAGCTTACACGGGGGTCGCGAGCAGTACTTC.

The chain's CDR3 is CASSRSSNQPQHF. The CDR3 coding sequence is TGTGCCAGCAGCCGAAGTAGCAATCAGCCCCAGCATTTT. The chain links TRBV6-6 to TRBJ1-5; D is unclear. The length of the CDR3 is 13 residues. V dropped 6 bases and J dropped 0 bases, with 6 bases sitting between them. Looked up from germline, CDR1 is MNHNY and CDR2 is SVGAGI (reference sequence).

The chain recombines TRBV10-2 with TRBJ2-5; 10 positions match TRBD2. Germline V lookup: CDR1 WSHSY, CDR2 SAAADI. The junction had 13 bases not matched to a gene; V was cut back by 7 bases and J by 2 bases. The CDR3 spans 17 residues. CDR3 sequence: CASTSFLLAGAQETQYF. CDR3 coding DNA: TGCGCCAGCACCTCCTTCTTGCTAGCGGGGGCTCAAGAGACCCAGTACTTC.